Listed here are 26 T cell receptor beta chains from one sample, sequenced in a study of vaccination and CD4 T cells after COVID-19. No antigen has been identified for these receptors. The Oncomine TCR Beta short-read assay was applied to DNA of cultured CD4+ T cells. From the PCR reads, TCRdb called clonotypes with MiXCR, one entry per CDR3 protein. Here the sample spans 15,000 to 25,000 distinct CDR3 sequences, 55% to 70% being singletons. Treatment reported: roughly 10-day PBMC culture with coronavirus spike peptide pools or control peptides (ViraFEST assay). This material consisted of CD4+ T cells from blood, cultured in vitro, taken after SARS-CoV-2 vaccination. The receptors shown here come from a human donor who had recovered from COVID-19.

This rearrangement joins TRBV20-1 to TRBJ1-5, with a tentative D call TRBD1 (6 bases). The CDR3 runs to 13 residues. Germline assignment: CDR1 DFQATT and CDR2 SNEGSKA (reference sequence). V was shortened by 3 bases and J by 5 bases, with 11 bases between the two germline ends. In DNA form, the CDR3 reads TGCAGTGCTAGTTCAGGGGCCGATCAGCCCCAGCATTTT. Protein product: CSASSGADQPQHF.

The chain has TRBV9 and TRBJ1-2, with D possibly TRBD1 on 5 matching bases. The CDR3 loop spans 13 amino acids. Looked up from germline, CDR1 is SGDLS and CDR2 is YYNGEE. Trimming pared 7 bases from V and 2 bases from J, leaving 12 bases between. The CDR3: CASGQGGNYGYTF. As DNA, the CDR3 is TGTGCCAGCGGCCAGGGTGGAAACTATGGCTACACCTTC.

This chain joins TRBV6-5 and TRBJ1-4; unclear D gene. Trimming stripped 2 bases from V and 3 bases from J, with 25 bases between. The CDR3 is made up of 20 amino acids. CDR1 and CDR2 from the germline V gene are MNHEY and SVGAGI. The DNA of the CDR3 is TGTGCCAGCAGTTACGACTGGGCGGCCAGACTGCTAGCGCCTAATGAAAAACTGTTTTTT. Translated, it gives CASSYDWAARLLAPNEKLFF.

The rearrangement links TRBV7-3 to TRBJ2-2; D call uncertain. CDR3 length: 13 amino acids. The V and J ends lost 2 bases and 7 bases respectively, with 8 bases between them. Germline V gene sequence: CDR1 SGHTA, CDR2 FQGTGA. The CDR3 region is CASSLGSGGELFF. Written as DNA, the CDR3 is TGTGCCAGCAGCTTAGGGTCTGGCGGGGAGCTGTTTTTT.

The chain joins TRBV2 to TRBJ2-3; 7 bases are a match to TRBD1. The CDR3 length is 13 residues. Trimming at V came to 5 bases and at J to 3 bases, leaving 2 bases not matched to a gene. Germline lookup yields CDR1 SNHLY and CDR2 FYNNEI. The CDR3 DNA follows: TGTGCCAGCAGTTTACAGGGGACAGATACGCAGTATTTT. It is translated as CASSLQGTDTQYF.

This chain uses TRBV28 with TRBJ1-6; possibly TRBD1 for D (5 bases). V lost 5 bases and J lost 0, with 20 bases in between. Germline loops: CDR1 MDHEN, CDR2 SYDVKM. The CDR3 loop spans 19 amino acids. The CDR3 sequence is CASSLRGRQAGSYNSPLHF. DNA of the CDR3: TGTGCCAGCAGTCTAAGGGGACGTCAGGCCGGCTCCTATAATTCACCCCTCCACTTT. Filled out from reference TRBV28 and TRBJ1-6, the complete variable domain reads DVKVTQSSRYLVKRTGEKVFLECVQDMDHENMFWYRQDPGLGLRLIYFSYDVKMKEKGDIPEGYSVSREKKERFSLILESASTNQTSMYLCASSLRGRQAGSYNSPLHFGNGTRLTVT.

The rearrangement uses TRBV12-3 or TRBV12-4 and TRBJ2-1; 8 nucleotides align to TRBD2. Losses at the gene ends were 5 bases for V and 5 bases for J; bases not matched to a gene: 8. The CDR3 covers 15 residues. The CDR3 protein is CASSPTTSGNNEQFF. In DNA, the CDR3 is TGTGCCAGCAGTCCCACCACTAGCGGTAACAATGAGCAGTTCTTC.

The chain combines TRBV7-3 with TRBJ1-6, with D uncertain. The CDR3 contains 11 residues. Germline V CDR1 and CDR2: SGHTA, FQGTGA. The V end was cut by 4 bases, the J end by 14 bases, with 9 bases between. CDR3 residues: CASSSPATLHF. In DNA form, the CDR3 reads TGTGCCAGCAGCTCCCCGGCGACCCTCCACTTT. Looking up the rest from reference TRBV7-3 and TRBJ1-6 gives the full variable domain: GAGVSQTPSNKVTEKGKYVELRCDPISGHTALYWYRQSLGQGPEFLIYFQGTGAADDSGLPNDRFFAVRPEGSVSTLKIQRTERGDSAVYLCASSSPATLHFGNGTRLTVT.

This chain connects TRBV28 to TRBJ2-7; D is ambiguous. CDR1 and CDR2 (germline): MDHEN, SYDVKM. The CDR3 is 13 residues long. V lost 2 bases, J lost 7 bases, and 12 bases lay in between. In nucleotides, the CDR3 is TGTGCCAGCAGTTTAGGTTTAGCTGGAGAGCAGTACTTC. This codes for CASSLGLAGEQYF.

This clonotype appeared a few times. The chain employs TRBV7-6 and TRBJ2-5, with TRBD2 matching over 7 bases. Trimming took 1 base from V and 4 from J; bases not matched to a gene: 6. CDR3 length equals 15 residues. Per the germline V gene, CDR1 is SGHVS and CDR2 is FNYEAQ. DNA for the CDR3: TGTGCCAGCAGCTTAGTGCCTAGCGGACGAGAGACCCAGTACTTC. Its protein product is CASSLVPSGRETQYF.

This clonotype was recorded once. Written as DNA, the CDR3 is TGTGCCAGCAGTATACGACAGGGCCGGACCCTCCACTTT. Encoded protein: CASSIRQGRTLHF. The chain combines TRBV12-3 or TRBV12-4 with TRBJ1-6; 7 positions match TRBD1. V was clipped by 5 bases and J by 14 bases; unmatched bases: 9. The CDR3 totals 13 residues.

This chain connects TRBV6-1 to TRBJ1-2; D possibly corresponds to TRBD1 (5 bases). Germline V CDR1 and CDR2: MNHNS, SASEGT. Deletions cut 5 bases from V and 2 bases from J, with 21 bases between. This CDR3 has 17 residues. The CDR3 bases are TGTGCCAGCAGTAAACCGAGGGGTGGGAGGCGGAACTATGGCTACACCTTC. It is translated as CASSKPRGGRRNYGYTF.

This clonotype was detected a few times. J is TRBJ1-2 and V is TRBV5-1; D is unresolved. Trimming took 3 bases from V and 2 from J, leaving 5 bases between them. This CDR3 contains 12 residues. CDR1 and CDR2 (germline): SGHRS, YFSETQ. The CDR3 nucleotides are TGCGCCAGCAGCTCAGAGAACTATGGCTACACCTTC. Translating gives CASSSENYGYTF. Variable domain in full (rest from reference TRBV5-1 and TRBJ1-2): KAGVTQTPRYLIKTRGQQVTLSCSPISGHRSVSWYQQTPGQGLQFLFEYFSETQRNKGNFPGRFSGRQFSNSRSEMNVSTLELGDSALYLCASSSENYGYTFGSGTRLTVV.

The chain has TRBV7-2 and TRBJ2-2; D gene uncertain. V was cut by 5 bases and J by 10 bases, with 17 bases left in between. Looked up from germline, CDR1 is SGHTA and CDR2 is FQGNSA. There are 14 residues in the CDR3. The CDR3 loop reads CASSLVRSGLELFF. The DNA for the CDR3 is TGTGCCAGCAGCCTAGTCAGGTCAGGATTGGAGCTGTTTTTT.

The chain links TRBV7-2 to TRBJ1-5, with D possibly matching TRBD1 (5 bases). This CDR3 comprises 16 residues. Trimming removed 5 bases from V and 7 bases from J, with 21 bases in between. The germline V gene has CDR1 SGHTA and CDR2 FQGNSA. For the CDR3, the DNA is TGTGCCAGCAGCCAGAAAAGAAGAGCCGGGGGACAGCCCCAGCATTTT. Amino acid sequence: CASSQKRRAGGQPQHF.

This clonotype was recorded a few times. The J gene is TRBJ1-5, the V gene TRBV7-2; unclear D gene. V shed 5 bases and J shed 7 bases, with 12 bases lying between them. The CDR3 is made up of 13 amino acids. Germline assignment: CDR1 SGHTA and CDR2 FQGNSA. The CDR3 coding sequence is TGTGCCAGCAGCCCCGGTGGGCGGCAGCCCCAGCATTTT. Amino acid sequence: CASSPGGRQPQHF. Based on the CDR3 plus reference TRBV7-2 and TRBJ1-5, the full variable domain is GAGVSQSPSNKVTEKGKDVELRCDPISGHTALYWYRQSLGQGLEFLIYFQGNSAPDKSGLPSDRFSAERTGGSVSTLTIQRTQQEDSAVYLCASSPGGRQPQHFGDGTRLSIL.

This chain joins TRBV20-1 and TRBJ1-1; D ambiguous. Germline CDR1 DFQATT, CDR2 SNEGSKA (reference sequence). V lost 2 bases and J lost 7, with 17 bases in between. This CDR3 comprises 14 residues. In DNA form, the CDR3 reads TGCAGTGCTAGACAGCCGGCAGGCTGGCTTGAAGCTTTCTTT. Translation: CSARQPAGWLEAFF.

The chain couples TRBV19 to TRBJ1-2; D might be TRBD1 (5 bases). V was shortened by 3 bases and J by 2 bases, with 10 bases between the two germline ends. Germline loops: CDR1 LNHDA, CDR2 SQIVND (reference sequence). This CDR3 has 14 residues. The CDR3 nucleotides are TGTGCCAGTAGTATTAAATGGGACAACTATGGCTACACCTTC. Protein sequence: CASSIKWDNYGYTF.

J is TRBJ2-5 and V is TRBV11-3; D tentatively reads TRBD1 or TRBD2 (5 bases each). This CDR3 spans 15 amino acids. Germline V gene data show CDR1 as SGHNT and CDR2 as YENEEA. Trimming took off 1 base at V and 3 bases at J, with 12 bases between the two ends. The DNA for the CDR3 is TGTGCCAGCAGCTTAGGGCCGGGACGGGAAGAGACCCAGTACTTC. Residues: CASSLGPGREETQYF.

As DNA, the CDR3 is TGTGCCAGCAGGGGACTAGCGGGGGCGAGCTCCTACAATGAGCAGTTCTTC. Translation gives CASRGLAGASSYNEQFF. The V and J genes are TRBV27 and TRBJ2-1; TRBD2 matches at 14 bases. Germline values: CDR1 MNHEY, CDR2 SMNVEV (reference sequence). V gave up 6 bases and J gave up 0 bases; unmatched junction bases: 4. The CDR3 has 17 residues.

This rearrangement joins TRBV20-1 to TRBJ2-3; D assignment may be TRBD1 or TRBD2 (6 bases each). V gave up 3 bases and J gave up 3 bases, with 13 bases separating them. CDR3 length equals 14 residues. From germline, CDR1 is DFQATT and CDR2 SNEGSKA (reference sequence). DNA of the CDR3: TGCAGTGCTAGTAGGGGGAGCGGGACAGATACGCAGTATTTT. Translation gives CSASRGSGTDTQYF.

This clonotype was seen a handful of times. CDR3 in amino acids: CASSFRQGGYGYTF. In nucleotides, the CDR3 is TGTGCCAGCAGCTTCCGGCAGGGAGGCTATGGCTACACCTTC. This rearrangement joins TRBV11-2 to TRBJ1-2; the D gene is possibly TRBD1 (5 bases). Deletions cut 3 bases from V and 4 bases from J, with 12 bases between. The CDR3 spans 14 residues. Germline CDR1 reads SGHAT; CDR2 reads FQNNGV.

The V and J genes are TRBV6-5 and TRBJ1-1; 7 bases are a match to TRBD1. J gave up 0 bases and V 4 bases, and 8 bases lay outside the gene matches. The CDR3 runs to 16 residues. Germline V gene lookup returns CDR1 MNHEY and CDR2 SVGAGI. As DNA, the CDR3 is TGTGCCAGCAGTTGGACAGGTTTTCCCCTGAACACTGAAGCTTTCTTT. It translates to CASSWTGFPLNTEAFF.

This clonotype was observed once. V usage is TRBV7-9 and J usage is TRBJ1-1; D is perhaps TRBD1 (5 bases). Germline CDR1 reads SEHNR; CDR2 reads FQNEAQ (reference sequence). The CDR3 loop spans 14 amino acids. Trimming removed 2 bases from V and 7 bases from J, with 14 bases in between. CDR3 residues: CASSLSGGIIEAFF. The CDR3 nucleotides read TGTGCCAGCAGCTTATCGGGGGGAATCATTGAAGCTTTCTTT.

This clonotype appeared a single time. The gene calls are TRBV19 and TRBJ1-5, with a possible D match to TRBD1 (5 bases). The CDR3 runs to 14 residues. Germline V lookup: CDR1 LNHDA, CDR2 SQIVND (reference sequence). Trimming pared 8 bases from V and 1 base from J, leaving 12 bases between. CDR3 bases: TGTGCCAGTGGGGGGATGTCGAGCAATCAGCCCCAGCATTTT. Residues: CASGGMSSNQPQHF.

The chain recombines TRBV20-1 with TRBJ1-4, with 7 bases fitting TRBD1. Germline CDR1 and CDR2: DFQATT and SNEGSKA (reference sequence). Trimming removed 3 bases from V and 7 bases from J; junction bases left unmatched: 5. The CDR3 has 13 residues. The CDR3: CSASRTGGEKLFF. The CDR3 DNA is TGCAGTGCTAGTAGGACAGGAGGTGAAAAACTGTTTTTT.